This T cell receptor beta chain emerged from a study of PD-1 blockade in classical Hodgkin lymphoma. TCRdb keeps only in-frame clones here, not all; method: immunoSEQ multiplex PCR. The data contain roughly 10,000 clones, around 80% of them singletons. The germline V gene has CDR1 LNHDA and CDR2 SQIVND (reference sequence). The V gene end was trimmed by 3 bases and the J gene end by 10 bases; junction bases not matched to a gene: 5. This CDR3 spans 14 amino acids. After autologous stem cell transplantation all patients relapsed, and prior brentuximab vedotin exposure differed between cohorts. The sample was peripheral blood mononuclear cells (PBMCs), taken before the second cycle of nivolumab. V is TRBV19 and J is TRBJ2-1; 11 bases match TRBD2. The sequence came from a human donor with classical Hodgkin lymphoma. The CDR3, as DNA: TGTGCCAGTAGTATGGGACTAGCGGCGATAGAGCAGTTCTTC. Encoded protein: CASSMGLAAIEQFF.